The 8 T cell receptor beta chains below come from one sample, sequenced in a study of cytomegalovirus exposure and HLA in healthy donors. Primers included in the PCR were 60 Vbeta and 13 Jbeta primers. Libraries were prepared by immunoSEQ multiplex PCR; TCRdb keeps only in-frame clonotypes and omits some of them. The profile shows 100,000 to 150,000 clones, 70% to 85% of them singletons. The sequenced material came from PBMCs. The receptors come from a woman aged 18-29 years in good health and CMV-seropositive.

The V gene is TRBV6-5, the J gene TRBJ1-3; perhaps TRBD1 as D (5 bases). Trimming removed 2 bases at V and 0 bases at J, with 11 bases between. Germline V gene lookup returns CDR1 MNHEY and CDR2 SVGAGI. The CDR3 runs to 16 residues. This chain's CDR3 is CASSYRGSNSGNTIYF. The CDR3 DNA reads as TGTGCCAGCAGTTACCGGGGGTCCAACTCTGGAAACACCATATATTTT.

For the CDR3, the DNA is TGTGCCAGCAGTGGGGTAGGGGACACTGAAGCTTTCTTT. This sequence encodes CASSGVGDTEAFF. The chain employs TRBV6-1 and TRBJ1-1; TRBD1 is a possible D gene (5 bases). V gave up 4 bases and J gave up 3 bases, with 9 bases separating them. The CDR3 has 13 residues. Per the germline V gene, CDR1 is MNHNS and CDR2 is SASEGT.

The rearrangement joins TRBV6-5 to TRBJ1-4; the D is unclear. Per the germline V gene, CDR1 is MNHEY and CDR2 is SVGAGI. V was trimmed by 0 bases and J by 4 bases, leaving 6 bases between them. This CDR3 comprises 14 residues. The CDR3 DNA reads TGTGCCAGCAGTTACTCGACACTTAATGAAAAACTGTTTTTT. It is translated as CASSYSTLNEKLFF.

DNA for the CDR3: TGTGCCAGCAGCTTGGCGCTTCCCGGAGCAGATACGCAGTATTTT. This gives the protein CASSLALPGADTQYF. This sequence joins TRBV5-4 and TRBJ2-3; no reliable D call. Germline CDR1 and CDR2: SGHNT and YYREEE (reference sequence). V was shortened by 0 bases and J by 4 bases, with 12 bases between the two germline ends. The CDR3 sequence is 15 residues long. Combining the CDR3 with reference TRBV5-4 and TRBJ2-3 gives the whole variable domain ETGVTQSPTHLIKTRGQQVTLRCSSQSGHNTVSWYQQALGQGPQFIFQYYREEENGRGNFPPRFSGLQFPNYSSELNVNALELDDSALYLCASSLALPGADTQYFGPGTRLTVL.

A few counts support this clone. The chain employs TRBV19 and TRBJ2-5, with TRBD1 as a possible D gene (6 bases). The J call may be wrong; the DNA end is better matched by TRBJ2-7. Germline V gives CDR1 LNHDA, CDR2 SQIVND (reference sequence). The length of the CDR3 is 15 residues. The CDR3 DNA reads TGTGCCAGTAGTATAGGACAGGAAGTCACCTACGAGCAGTACTTC. This gives the protein CASSIGQEVTYEQYF.

This sequence joins TRBV6-6 and TRBJ2-5; tentative D call: TRBD1 (5 bases). Germline lookup yields CDR1 MNHNY and CDR2 SVGAGI (reference sequence). There are 13 residues in the CDR3. Trimming removed 8 bases at V and 6 bases at J, with 16 bases between. CDR3 amino acids: CASGAGSGQTQYF. DNA for the CDR3: TGTGCCAGCGGAGCAGGGTCCGGGCAGACCCAGTACTTC.

V is TRBV12-5 and J is TRBJ2-7; D perhaps matches TRBD2 (5 bases). The V end lost 7 bases, the J end lost 2 bases, and 9 bases lay between the germline ends. Germline lookup yields CDR1 LGHNT and CDR2 FRNRAP. The CDR3 covers 12 residues. CDR3 loop: CASEGETYEQYF. The CDR3 nucleotides read TGTGCTAGTGAGGGAGAGACCTACGAGCAGTACTTC.

The chain carries TRBV11-2 and TRBJ2-3, with 11 bases fitting TRBD2. CDR1 and CDR2 from the germline V gene are SGHAT and FQNNGV. The CDR3 is made up of 16 amino acids. The trim removed 3 bases at V and 0 bases at J, leaving 2 bases unmatched. CDR3 in amino acids: CASSLTSGDSTDTQYF. DNA for the CDR3: TGTGCCAGCAGCTTGACTAGCGGGGACAGCACAGATACGCAGTATTTT.